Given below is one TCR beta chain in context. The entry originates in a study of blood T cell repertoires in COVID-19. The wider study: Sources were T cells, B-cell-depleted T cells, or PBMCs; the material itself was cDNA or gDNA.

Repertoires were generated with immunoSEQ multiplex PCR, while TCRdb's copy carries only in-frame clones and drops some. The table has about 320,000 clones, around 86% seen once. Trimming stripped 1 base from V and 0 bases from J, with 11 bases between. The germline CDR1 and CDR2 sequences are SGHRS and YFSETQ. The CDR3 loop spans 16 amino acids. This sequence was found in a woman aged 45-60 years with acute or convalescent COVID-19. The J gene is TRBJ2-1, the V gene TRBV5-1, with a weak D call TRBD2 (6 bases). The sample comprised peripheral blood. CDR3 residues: CASSLSGPHSYNEQFF. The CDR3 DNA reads TGCGCCAGCAGCTTGAGCGGGCCCCACTCCTACAATGAGCAGTTCTTC.